This TCR beta chain stems from a study of blood T cell repertoires in COVID-19. Produced via immunoSEQ multiplex PCR; TCRdb's table is partial and in-frame only. The sample records approximately 250,000 clones, approximately 90% being singletons. Looked up from germline, CDR1 is SNHLY and CDR2 is FYNNEI. The CDR3 is 14 residues long. V lost 8 bases and J lost 0, with 11 bases in between. The genes are TRBV2 and TRBJ2-1; no definite D call. The sequenced sample consisted of PBMCs or T cells enriched from blood (not recorded which). This clonotype was obtained from a man in his forties who had been exposed to COVID-19. The CDR3 is CASGDLFSYNEQFF. The CDR3 DNA follows: TGTGCCAGCGGAGACTTGTTCTCCTACAATGAGCAGTTCTTC.